One sample yielded the 15 T cell receptor beta chains listed below, sequenced in a study of T cell responses to AZD1222 COVID-19 vaccine. TCRdb's table, derived via immunoSEQ multiplex PCR, lists solely in-frame clones and lacks some. The top ten clones hold about 1% of a sample with some 180,000 clones, around 93% of them seen once. Sequencing was performed on peripheral blood, taken 28 days after the second dose of the MenACWY control vaccine. The receptors here all came from an adult who received the MenACWY meningococcal vaccine as a control.

The V gene is TRBV6-1, the J gene TRBJ1-5, with D possibly matching TRBD1 (5 bases). The CDR3 runs to 16 residues. Trimming pared 3 bases from V and 4 bases from J, leaving 16 bases between. Germline V gives CDR1 MNHNS, CDR2 SASEGT. In nucleotides, the CDR3 is TGTGCCAGCAGTGAGGGTGGACATGAGTGGAATCAGCCCCAGCATTTT. Amino acids: CASSEGGHEWNQPQHF.

V and J are TRBV6-2 or TRBV6-3 and TRBJ2-2; D may be TRBD1 (6 bases). Germline loops: CDR1 MNHEY, CDR2 SVGEGT. CDR3 length equals 15 residues. The ends were cut back, 5 bases at V and 1 base at J, with 11 bases in the middle. The CDR3 region has the DNA TGTGCCAGCAGTGGGACACCCATGAACACCGGGGAGCTGTTTTTT. Residues: CASSGTPMNTGELFF.

For this clone: This CDR3 is also generated by other DNA sequences in the sample. The rearrangement joins TRBV11-2 to TRBJ1-5; tentatively, D is TRBD1 (5 bases). The germline V gene has CDR1 SGHAT and CDR2 FQNNGV. This CDR3 has 13 amino acids. V dropped 1 base and J dropped 7 bases, with 8 bases sitting between them. CDR3 in DNA: TGTGCCAGCAGCTTAGGGGGGGGACAGCCCCAGCATTTT. Its translation: CASSLGGGQPQHF.

The chain uses TRBV27 and TRBJ1-1, with unresolved D. The CDR3 has 14 amino acids. Trimming pared 1 base from V and 4 bases from J, leaving 10 bases between. Germline CDR1 MNHEY, CDR2 SMNVEV (reference sequence). The CDR3 spells CASSLFGMSTEAFF. The DNA of the CDR3 is TGTGCCAGCAGTTTATTCGGGATGAGCACTGAAGCTTTCTTT.

V gene TRBV29-1 combines with J gene TRBJ1-1, with TRBD1 identical over 9 bases. Trimming cost V 5 bases and J 4 bases; bases outside gene matches: 5. Germline lookup yields CDR1 SQVTM and CDR2 ANQGSEA. This CDR3 comprises 13 residues. The chain's CDR3 is CSVSPGQGTEAFF. DNA of the CDR3: TGCAGCGTTTCCCCGGGACAGGGCACTGAAGCTTTCTTT.

The genes are TRBV9 and TRBJ1-2; TRBD1 might be the D (5 bases). The CDR3 loop spans 16 amino acids. Trimming took 0 bases from V and 6 from J, leaving 18 bases between them. The V gene's germline CDR1 is SGDLS and CDR2 YYNGEE. The DNA of the CDR3 is TGTGCCAGCAGCGTAGGTGGGGCAGATCTCGGTGATGGCTACACCTTC. This sequence encodes CASSVGGADLGDGYTF.

The V and J genes are TRBV12-3 or TRBV12-4 and TRBJ1-2; D gene unclear. The CDR3 is 12 residues long. The V end lost 2 bases, the J end lost 4 bases, and 5 bases lay between the germline ends. CDR3 coding DNA: TGTGCCAGCAGTTTATCCACCTATGGCTACACCTTC. Protein: CASSLSTYGYTF.

This clone is a singleton in its sample. CDR3 amino acids: CASSFSSVKVSYNSPLHF. The CDR3 DNA sequence: TGCGCCAGCAGCTTTTCCTCCGTAAAAGTCTCCTATAATTCACCCCTCCACTTT. The chain has TRBV5-1 and TRBJ1-6; D gene unclear. The CDR3 contains 18 residues. CDR1 and CDR2 from the germline V gene are SGHRS and YFSETQ. Deletions cut 2 bases from V and 0 bases from J, with 15 bases between.

The V gene is TRBV9, the J gene TRBJ2-1; no definite D call. The CDR3 contains 15 residues. The ends were cut back, 2 bases at V and 0 bases at J, with 9 bases in the middle. Germline loops: CDR1 SGDLS, CDR2 YYNGEE. CDR3 in amino acids: CASSVQPSSYNEQFF. The DNA of the CDR3 is TGTGCCAGCAGCGTCCAGCCTAGCTCCTACAATGAGCAGTTCTTC.

The chain couples TRBV6-5 to TRBJ1-2; 7 positions match TRBD1. V shed 5 bases and J 4 bases; nucleotides not matched to a gene: 7. Germline CDR1 is MNHEY and CDR2 is SVGAGI. The CDR3 loop spans 14 amino acids. CDR3 nucleotide sequence: TGTGCCAGCAGTCGAGAGACAGGGAGCTATGGCTACACCTTC. It encodes CASSRETGSYGYTF.

V and J are TRBV4-2 and TRBJ1-2; D remains unclear. The CDR3 is 16 amino acids. V was shortened by 0 bases and J by 4 bases, with 15 bases between the two germline ends. Per the germline V gene, CDR1 is LGHNA and CDR2 is YNFKEQ. The CDR3 coding sequence is TGTGCCAGCAGCCAAGAATACGGGAGCCCCACCTATGGCTACACCTTC. Amino acid sequence: CASSQEYGSPTYGYTF.

V gene TRBV7-9 combines with J gene TRBJ1-3; D perhaps matches TRBD1 (5 bases). Trimming stripped 1 base from V and 2 bases from J, with 9 bases between. Germline loops: CDR1 SEHNR, CDR2 FQNEAQ (reference sequence). The CDR3 has 15 residues. This chain's CDR3 is CASSLVSGPGNTIYF. The CDR3 DNA follows: TGTGCCAGCAGCTTAGTCTCAGGGCCTGGAAACACCATATATTTT. The full variable domain, its missing parts supplied by reference TRBV7-9 and TRBJ1-3, is DTGVSQNPRHKITKRGQNVTFRCDPISEHNRLYWYRQTLGQGPEFLTYFQNEAQLEKSRLLSDRFSAERPKGSFSTLEIQRTEQGDSAMYLCASSLVSGPGNTIYFGEGSWLTVV.

The rearrangement links TRBV5-1 to TRBJ1-2; no reliable D call. This CDR3 has 13 amino acids. CDR1 and CDR2 (germline): SGHRS, YFSETQ. V was cut by 0 bases and J by 1 base, with 4 bases left in between. CDR3 nucleotide sequence: TGCGCCAGCAGCTTGGGAAATAACTATGGCTACACCTTC. This gives the protein CASSLGNNYGYTF.

V is TRBV30 and J is TRBJ1-2; D is possibly TRBD1 (5 bases). The CDR3 covers 16 residues. The V gene lost 0 bases and the J gene lost 0 bases, with 14 bases spanning the gap. CDR1 is GTSNPN and CDR2 is SVGIG in the germline V gene (reference sequence). CDR3 nucleotide sequence: TGTGCCTGGAGTGTACGCAGGACAAGAGCTAACTATGGCTACACCTTC. Translating it yields CAWSVRRTRANYGYTF.

This rearrangement joins TRBV10-1 to TRBJ1-1; TRBD1 is a possible D gene (5 bases). This CDR3 is 13 amino acids long. Germline loops: CDR1 WNHNN, CDR2 SYGVQD (reference sequence). V dropped 1 base and J dropped 5 bases, with 8 bases sitting between them. DNA of the CDR3: TGCGCCAGCAGTGAGTTGGGGGAAACTGAAGCTTTCTTT. Residues: CASSELGETEAFF.